The 16 T cell receptor beta chains below come from one sample, sequenced in a study of cytomegalovirus exposure and HLA in healthy donors. Both 60 Vbeta primers and 13 Jbeta primers went into the PCR. Using immunoSEQ multiplex PCR, the repertoire was profiled, and TCRdb retains in-frame clones only, with some absent. The data hold about 79,000 clones, with 60% to 80% observed a single time. The sequenced sample consisted of PBMCs. The receptors shown here come from a man aged 60-69 years in good health and CMV-seronegative.

V gene TRBV19 combines with J gene TRBJ1-1; D is uncertain. CDR1 and CDR2 from the germline V gene are LNHDA and SQIVND (reference sequence). The CDR3 extends over 14 amino acids. The V end was cut by 3 bases, the J end by 0 bases, with 8 bases between. The CDR3 loop is CASSMVRLNTEAFF. DNA of the CDR3: TGTGCCAGTAGTATGGTCAGGCTGAACACTGAAGCTTTCTTT.

The chain joins TRBV7-8 to TRBJ2-7; 10 nucleotides agree with TRBD1. V shed 3 bases, J shed 6 bases, and the junction held 5 bases outside the gene matches. The CDR3 has 14 residues. The germline CDR1 and CDR2 sequences are SGHVS and FQNEAQ. CDR3 amino acids: CASSLTGTGVEQYF. The DNA for the CDR3 is TGTGCCAGCAGCTTGACCGGGACAGGGGTCGAGCAGTACTTC.

This sequence joins TRBV4-2 and TRBJ2-7; D ambiguous. CDR3 length: 14 amino acids. In germline, CDR1 is LGHNA, CDR2 YNFKEQ. Trimming took 1 base from V and 0 from J, leaving 7 bases between them. The CDR3 protein is CASSQADTSYEQYF. CDR3 DNA: TGTGCCAGCAGCCAAGCCGACACCTCCTACGAGCAGTACTTC.

This clone was found a few times. The gene calls are TRBV4-1 and TRBJ2-5, with D perhaps matching TRBD2 (6 bases). This CDR3 is 15 amino acids long. Trimming took off 4 bases at V and 2 bases at J, with 14 bases between the two ends. The germline CDR1 and CDR2 sequences are MGHRA and YSYEKL. In DNA form, the CDR3 reads TGCGCCAGCAGCCTTTCCGGGACTGCGCAAGAGACCCAGTACTTC. The encoded protein is CASSLSGTAQETQYF.

This clone was detected a few times. The chain couples TRBV5-6 to TRBJ1-5, with 8 bases that match TRBD1. Germline values: CDR1 SGHDT, CDR2 YYEEEE. CDR3 length equals 15 residues. V lost 4 bases to trimming and J lost 1 base; unmatched junction nucleotides: 4. This CDR3 is CASSETGVSNQPQHF. The DNA of the CDR3 is TGTGCCAGCAGCGAGACAGGGGTGAGCAATCAGCCCCAGCATTTT.

The CDR3 region is CASSLDGLRRETQYF. CDR3 DNA: TGCGCCAGCAGCTTGGATGGACTCCGTAGGGAGACCCAGTACTTC. The chain employs TRBV5-1 and TRBJ2-5, with D possibly being TRBD2 (5 bases). V lost 0 bases, J lost 5 bases, and 14 bases lay in between. CDR3 length: 15 amino acids. Per germline, CDR1 SGHRS and CDR2 YFSETQ.

This chain uses TRBV19 with TRBJ1-5; perhaps TRBD1 as D (5 bases). V was pared by 4 bases and J by 7 bases, with 11 bases between. The CDR3 covers 13 residues. Germline V lookup: CDR1 LNHDA, CDR2 SQIVND (reference sequence). DNA of the CDR3: TGTGCCAGTAGTAGCACCCAGGGACAGCCCCAGCATTTT. Encoded protein: CASSSTQGQPQHF.

This chain uses TRBV6-5 with TRBJ1-1, with D possibly matching TRBD1 (5 bases). This CDR3 is built from 15 residues. Germline V CDR1 and CDR2: MNHEY, SVGAGI. Trimming cost V 0 bases and J 2 bases, with 10 bases left between them. The CDR3 spells CASSYSSRGNTEAFF. The CDR3 DNA sequence: TGTGCCAGCAGTTACTCGAGTAGGGGCAACACTGAAGCTTTCTTT.

The J gene is TRBJ2-5, the V gene TRBV15; D remains unclear. Trimming took 2 bases from V and 5 from J, leaving 6 bases between them. This CDR3 comprises 12 residues. In germline, CDR1 is LNHNV, CDR2 YYDKDF (reference sequence). DNA for the CDR3: TGTGCCACCAGCAGAATCGGGGAGACCCAGTACTTC. It is translated as CATSRIGETQYF.

V is TRBV7-9 and J is TRBJ2-5; 10 nucleotides line up with TRBD2. The trim removed 5 bases at V and 3 bases at J, leaving 9 bases unmatched. CDR3 size: 16 residues. Looked up from germline, CDR1 is SEHNR and CDR2 is FQNEAQ (reference sequence). CDR3 loop: CASSPPSGSREETQYF. CDR3 nucleotides: TGTGCCAGCAGCCCCCCTAGCGGGAGTCGGGAAGAGACCCAGTACTTC.

The V call is TRBV7-2, the J call TRBJ2-5, with 12 nucleotides matching TRBD2. Germline V CDR1 and CDR2: SGHTA, FQGNSA. The CDR3 is 16 residues long. Unmatched junction bases numbered 9, after V lost 6 bases and J lost 4 bases. The CDR3 sequence is CASSSRLAGDRETQYF. The CDR3 nucleotides read TGTGCCAGCAGTTCCCGACTAGCGGGGGATCGAGAGACCCAGTACTTC.

This clone was seen a single time. The genes are TRBV9 and TRBJ2-3, with 10 nucleotides matching TRBD2. The CDR3 is 16 amino acids. Germline trimming cut 3 bases from V and 3 bases from J; bases unmatched to any gene: 7. Germline V CDR1 and CDR2: SGDLS, YYNGEE. The CDR3 is CASSARLAGGTDTQYF. CDR3 coding DNA: TGTGCCAGCAGCGCCAGATTAGCGGGGGGAACAGATACGCAGTATTTT.

This clone has a single count. The chain uses TRBV27 and TRBJ2-2, with a possible D match to TRBD2 (7 bases). V was shortened by 3 bases and J by 6 bases, with 17 bases between the two germline ends. The CDR3 is made up of 16 amino acids. Per the germline V gene, CDR1 is MNHEY and CDR2 is SMNVEV (reference sequence). CDR3 nucleotides: TGTGCCAGCAGTTTCATCCGAGGGGGGGCTTCCGGGGAGCTGTTTTTT. This gives the protein CASSFIRGGASGELFF.

In nucleotides, the CDR3 is TGTGCCAGCAGTGAGCTGACAGGGGTCTATGGCTACACCTTC. Its translation: CASSELTGVYGYTF. The chain has TRBV6-1 and TRBJ1-2; 8 nucleotides match TRBD1. Unmatched junction bases numbered 4, after V lost 3 bases and J lost 4 bases. This CDR3 is 14 amino acids long. The germline V gene encodes CDR1 MNHNS and CDR2 SASEGT.

Here the CDR3 DNA reads TGTGCCAGCAGCCCCCGAACTAGCGGATACAATGAGCAGTTCTTC. Its protein product is CASSPRTSGYNEQFF. The V and J genes are TRBV7-8 and TRBJ2-1, with 8 bases lining up with TRBD2. V lost 5 bases to trimming and J lost 4 bases; unmatched junction nucleotides: 7. CDR3 length equals 15 residues. Germline CDR1 and CDR2: SGHVS and FQNEAQ.

The chain employs TRBV2 and TRBJ2-2, with 7 bases identical to TRBD1. The length of the CDR3 is 15 residues. Germline V gene sequence: CDR1 SNHLY, CDR2 FYNNEI. The ends lost 8 bases at V and 0 bases at J; junction bases unmatched: 6. In DNA form, the CDR3 reads TGTGCCAGCTCGGGGACAGCCGCGAACACCGGGGAGCTGTTTTTT. This gives the protein CASSGTAANTGELFF.